These T cell receptor beta chains were read from a single sample in a study of CD8 T cells in Susac syndrome. TCRdb re-called the immunoSEQ multiplex PCR reads through MiXCR, storing one row per CDR3 protein. The table lists about 120,000 distinct CDR3 sequences, roughly 92% of them singletons. Input material: CD4+ T cells from PBMCs. The receptor set was obtained from a human donor in good health. The CDR3 runs from the conserved cysteine through the conserved F or W. Each record gives: D gene, V gene, J gene, clone size, CDR3 DNA, CDR3 protein. A D gene is named only where the DNA matches it firmly. Expanded clones get a size class; other rows say once, few or many, or leave the size out.

D gene: .; V gene: TRBV2; J gene: TRBJ1-6; clone size: .; CDR3 DNA: TGTGCCAGCAGTGACCCCTCTGCCACGGGTAATTCACCCCTCCACTTT; CDR3 protein: CASSDPSATGNSPLHF
D gene: .; V gene: TRBV7-2; J gene: TRBJ1-2; clone size: .; CDR3 DNA: TGTGCCAGCACTCGAGAGTCGGGGCCCGATGGCTACACCTTC; CDR3 protein: CASTRESGPDGYTF
D gene: .; V gene: TRBV28; J gene: TRBJ2-3; clone size: .; CDR3 DNA: TGTGCCAGCAGGGCAGATACGCAGTATTTT; CDR3 protein: CASRADTQYF
D gene: .; V gene: TRBV3-1; J gene: TRBJ1-1; clone size: .; CDR3 DNA: TGTGCCAGCAGCCAAGTTCCCTTCCTAGGAGGGGGGAACACTGAAGCTTTCTTT; CDR3 protein: CASSQVPFLGGGNTEAFF
D gene: .; V gene: TRBV12-3/TRBV12-4; J gene: TRBJ1-5; clone size: .; CDR3 DNA: TGTGCCAGCAGTTCCGGCCCCGATCAGCCCCAGCATTTT; CDR3 protein: CASSSGPDQPQHF
D gene: .; V gene: TRBV12-3/TRBV12-4; J gene: TRBJ2-7; clone size: .; CDR3 DNA: TGTGCCAGCAGTTCGCGTACCGGGATATTCGACGAGCAGTACTTC; CDR3 protein: CASSSRTGIFDEQYF
D gene: .; V gene: TRBV4-2; J gene: TRBJ2-5; clone size: .; CDR3 DNA: TGTGCCAGCAGCCAAGATATGACAGCACAAGAGACCCAGTACTTC; CDR3 protein: CASSQDMTAQETQYF
D gene: .; V gene: TRBV5-7; J gene: TRBJ2-7; clone size: few; CDR3 DNA: TGTGCCAGCAGCTTGTCGCGGCGGGCCTACGAGCAGTACTTC; CDR3 protein: CASSLSRRAYEQYF
D gene: TRBD1; V gene: TRBV30; J gene: TRBJ2-4; clone size: .; CDR3 DNA: TGTGCCTGGAGTGCGGGACAGGAACAAAACATTCAGTACTTC; CDR3 protein: CAWSAGQEQNIQYF
D gene: TRBD2; V gene: TRBV3-1; J gene: TRBJ2-7; clone size: .; CDR3 DNA: TGTGCCAGCAGCAAAGGACTAGTGGCGGTCTACGAGCAGTACTTC; CDR3 protein: CASSKGLVAVYEQYF
D gene: .; V gene: TRBV2; J gene: TRBJ1-5; clone size: once; CDR3 DNA: TGTGCCAGCAGTTCTCAGGGAAGCAATCAGCCCCAGCATTTT; CDR3 protein: CASSSQGSNQPQHF
D gene: TRBD2; V gene: TRBV6-1; J gene: TRBJ2-7; clone size: .; CDR3 DNA: TGTGCCAGCAGTCCGGGACTAGCGGGAACTGTGCGCGAGCAGTACTTC; CDR3 protein: CASSPGLAGTVREQYF
D gene: .; V gene: TRBV27; J gene: TRBJ1-1; clone size: .; CDR3 DNA: TGTGCCAGCAGTTTATCAAGGATCACTGAAGCTTTCTTT; CDR3 protein: CASSLSRITEAFF
D gene: .; V gene: TRBV2; J gene: TRBJ1-5; clone size: .; CDR3 DNA: TGTGCCAGCAGAAGCAGCGATAGCAATCAGCCCCAGCATTTT; CDR3 protein: CASRSSDSNQPQHF
D gene: .; V gene: TRBV4-3; J gene: TRBJ2-3; clone size: .; CDR3 DNA: TGCGCCAGCAGCCAAGAGAGCCCCAATAGGGCGCAGTATTTT; CDR3 protein: CASSQESPNRAQYF
D gene: TRBD2; V gene: TRBV5-1; J gene: TRBJ2-2; clone size: .; CDR3 DNA: TGCGCCAGCAGCTTGACTAGCGGAAGCACCGGGGAGCTGTTTTTT; CDR3 protein: CASSLTSGSTGELFF
D gene: .; V gene: TRBV5-1; J gene: TRBJ1-5; clone size: .; CDR3 DNA: TGCGCCAGCAGCTTGGATGCCAGGGGTTCGGGTCAGCCCCAGCATTTT; CDR3 protein: CASSLDARGSGQPQHF
D gene: TRBD1; V gene: TRBV19; J gene: TRBJ2-1; clone size: .; CDR3 DNA: TGTGCCAGTAGTATAGGACAGGGGGAGCAGTTCTTC; CDR3 protein: CASSIGQGEQFF
D gene: TRBD1; V gene: TRBV20-1; J gene: TRBJ1-4; clone size: .; CDR3 DNA: TGCAGTGCTAGAGATCCCGCAGGGGGGGAAAAACTGTTTTTT; CDR3 protein: CSARDPAGGEKLFF
D gene: TRBD1; V gene: TRBV28; J gene: TRBJ2-5; clone size: .; CDR3 DNA: TGTGCCAGTCGAGGACAGGGAGGTGGGTCGGCCCAGTACTTC; CDR3 protein: CASRGQGGGSAQYF
D gene: .; V gene: TRBV2; J gene: TRBJ2-1; clone size: .; CDR3 DNA: TGTGCCAGCAGTGAAGCCCAGGTTTCGGAGCAGTTCTTC; CDR3 protein: CASSEAQVSEQFF
D gene: .; V gene: TRBV28; J gene: TRBJ1-1; clone size: .; CDR3 DNA: TGTGCCAGCAGAGACAGGATCACTGAAGCTTTCTTT; CDR3 protein: CASRDRITEAFF
D gene: .; V gene: TRBV7-2; J gene: TRBJ1-2; clone size: .; CDR3 DNA: TGTGCCAGCAGCTTGGACCCCGACTATGGCTACACCTTC; CDR3 protein: CASSLDPDYGYTF
D gene: TRBD2; V gene: TRBV12-3/TRBV12-4; J gene: TRBJ2-7; clone size: .; CDR3 DNA: TGTGCCAGCAGTTTCAGAGTGGGAGGGACCTACGAGCAGTACTTC; CDR3 protein: CASSFRVGGTYEQYF
D gene: TRBD1; V gene: TRBV29-1; J gene: TRBJ1-2; clone size: .; CDR3 DNA: TGCAGCGTTGAAGGGGCAGGGGGTCCTATAAGCTACACCTTC; CDR3 protein: CSVEGAGGPISYTF
D gene: TRBD1; V gene: TRBV2; J gene: TRBJ2-2; clone size: .; CDR3 DNA: TGTGCCAGCAGTGCCCTAAGGGGGCTTATAGGCGGGGAGCTGTTTTTT; CDR3 protein: CASSALRGLIGGELFF
D gene: TRBD1; V gene: TRBV28; J gene: TRBJ2-7; clone size: .; CDR3 DNA: TGTGCCAGCAGTTCCCAAGGGACAGGGAACTACGAGCAGTACTTC; CDR3 protein: CASSSQGTGNYEQYF
D gene: .; V gene: TRBV20-1; J gene: TRBJ2-7; clone size: .; CDR3 DNA: TGCAGTGCTCCTACCCCGTTGGGGGAGCAGTACTTC; CDR3 protein: CSAPTPLGEQYF